This TCR beta chain is from a study of pediatric ulcerative colitis. Study details: About 7 patients showed pancolitis and two showed left-sided colitis.

Measured with immunoSEQ multiplex PCR; TCRdb has only the in-frame clones, and not every one. This sample has about 64,000 clones; 77% occur once, and the top ten carry roughly 5.2%. Notes on the study in general: Blood-rectal clonal overlap within each person was significantly higher in ulcerative colitis patients than controls.

As regards this clone: Its antigen remains unknown.

This receptor was obtained from a boy between 10 and 17 years old with moderate ulcerative colitis. The sample taken for sequencing was blood.

The CDR3 nucleotides are TGTGCCACCAGCAGAGATCGTCAGGCGATGGGGGAGCAGTACTTC. It specifies CATSRDRQAMGEQYF. The chain has TRBV15 and TRBJ2-7; no firm D call. Germline V CDR1 and CDR2: LNHNV, YYDKDF (reference sequence). The CDR3 sequence is 15 residues long. V was trimmed by 0 bases and J by 7 bases, leaving 16 bases between them.